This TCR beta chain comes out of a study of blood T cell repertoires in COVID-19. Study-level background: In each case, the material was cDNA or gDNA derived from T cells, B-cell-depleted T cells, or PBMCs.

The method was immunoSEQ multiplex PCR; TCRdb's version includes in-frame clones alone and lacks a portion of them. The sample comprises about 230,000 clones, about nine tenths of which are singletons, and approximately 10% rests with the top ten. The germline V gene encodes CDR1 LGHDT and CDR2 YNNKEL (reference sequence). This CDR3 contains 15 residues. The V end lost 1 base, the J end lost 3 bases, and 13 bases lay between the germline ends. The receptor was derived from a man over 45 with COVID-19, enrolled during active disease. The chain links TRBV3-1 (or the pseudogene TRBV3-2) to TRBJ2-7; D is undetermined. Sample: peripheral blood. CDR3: CASSQGNLLNYEQYF. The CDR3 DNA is TGTGCCAGCAGCCAAGGAAATCTATTGAACTACGAGCAGTACTTC.